This TCR beta chain originates from a study of immune cell composition in non-small cell lung cancer. Broader study findings: Smoking pack-years did not significantly correlate with tumour TCR-beta clonality.

A remark on this clone: Its target is not known.

Frozen unsorted single-cell suspensions supplied the genomic DNA. Data came from immunoSEQ multiplex PCR; TCRdb stores just in-frame clones and leaves some out. The sample has roughly 14,000 clones, about two thirds seen once; the top ten hold about 7.5%. Germline loops: CDR1 SGHTA, CDR2 FQGNSA. J gave up 9 bases and V 0 bases, and 16 bases lay outside the gene matches. CDR3 size: 20 residues. Sequencing was done on a sample of lung tumor tissue. The receptor comes from a human donor with non-small cell lung cancer. The chain carries TRBV7-2 and TRBJ2-2; TRBD2 matches at 13 bases. The CDR3 here is CASSLAFYRTSGGRSRELFF. CDR3 coding DNA: TGTGCCAGCAGCTTAGCGTTCTACCGGACTAGCGGGGGCCGTTCCAGGGAGCTGTTTTTT.